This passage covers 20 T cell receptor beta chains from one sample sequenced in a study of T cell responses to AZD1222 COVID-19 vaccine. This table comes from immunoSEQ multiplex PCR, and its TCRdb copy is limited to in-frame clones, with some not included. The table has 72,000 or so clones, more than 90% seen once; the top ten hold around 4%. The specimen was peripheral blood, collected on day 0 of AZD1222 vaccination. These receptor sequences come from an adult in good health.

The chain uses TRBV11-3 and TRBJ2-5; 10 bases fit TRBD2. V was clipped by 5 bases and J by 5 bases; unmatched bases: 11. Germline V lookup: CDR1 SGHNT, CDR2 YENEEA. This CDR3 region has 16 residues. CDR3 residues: CASSPPLAGASETQYF. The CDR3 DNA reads TGTGCCAGCAGCCCTCCTCTAGCGGGAGCTTCGGAGACCCAGTACTTC.

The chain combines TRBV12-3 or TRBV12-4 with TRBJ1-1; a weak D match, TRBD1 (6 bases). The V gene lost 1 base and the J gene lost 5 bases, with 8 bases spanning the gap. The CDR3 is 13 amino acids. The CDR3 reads CASSLEGETEAFF. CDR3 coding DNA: TGTGCCAGCAGTTTAGAGGGGGAGACTGAAGCTTTCTTT.

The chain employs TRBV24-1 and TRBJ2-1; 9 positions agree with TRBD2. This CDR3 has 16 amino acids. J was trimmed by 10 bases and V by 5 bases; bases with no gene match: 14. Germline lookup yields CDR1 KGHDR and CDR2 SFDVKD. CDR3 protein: CATSGSRREGLMEQFF. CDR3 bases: TGTGCCACCAGTGGCTCCCGGCGGGAGGGCCTAATGGAGCAGTTCTTC.

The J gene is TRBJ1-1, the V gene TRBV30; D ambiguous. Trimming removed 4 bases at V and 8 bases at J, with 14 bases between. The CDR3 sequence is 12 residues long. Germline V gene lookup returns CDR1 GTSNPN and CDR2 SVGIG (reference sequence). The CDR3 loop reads CAWIGVKGEAFF. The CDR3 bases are TGTGCCTGGATTGGGGTCAAGGGAGAAGCTTTCTTT. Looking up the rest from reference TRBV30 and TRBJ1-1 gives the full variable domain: SQTIHQWPATLVQPVGSPLSLECTVEGTSNPNLYWYRQAAGRGLQLLFYSVGIGQISSEVPQNLSASRPQDRQFILSSKKLLLSDSGFYLCAWIGVKGEAFFGQGTRLTVV.

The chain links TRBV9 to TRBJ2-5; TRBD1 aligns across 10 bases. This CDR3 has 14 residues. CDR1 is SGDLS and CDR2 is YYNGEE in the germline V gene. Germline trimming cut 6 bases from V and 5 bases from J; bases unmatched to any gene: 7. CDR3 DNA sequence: TGTGCCAGCACCGAGGGGACAGGGGACGAGACCCAGTACTTC. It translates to CASTEGTGDETQYF. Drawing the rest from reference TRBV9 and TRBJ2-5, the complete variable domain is DSGVTQTPKHLITATGQRVTLRCSPRSGDLSVYWYQQSLDQGLQFLIQYYNGEERAKGNILERFSAQQFPDLHSELNLSSLELGDSALYFCASTEGTGDETQYFGPGTRLLVL.

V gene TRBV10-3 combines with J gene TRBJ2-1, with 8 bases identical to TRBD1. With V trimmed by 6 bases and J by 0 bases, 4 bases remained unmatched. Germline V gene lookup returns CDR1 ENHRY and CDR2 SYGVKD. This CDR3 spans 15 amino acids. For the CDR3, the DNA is TGTGCCATCAGAGGACAGGGCAGCTCCTACAATGAGCAGTTCTTC. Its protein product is CAIRGQGSSYNEQFF.

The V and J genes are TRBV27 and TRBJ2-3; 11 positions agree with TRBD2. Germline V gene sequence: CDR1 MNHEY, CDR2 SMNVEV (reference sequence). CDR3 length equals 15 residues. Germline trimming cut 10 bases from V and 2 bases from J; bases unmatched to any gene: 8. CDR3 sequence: CATLGTSGNTDTQYF. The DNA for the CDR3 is TGTGCCACCCTAGGGACTAGCGGAAACACAGATACGCAGTATTTT.

The CDR3 reads CASSISGTGPEKLFF. CDR3 in DNA: TGTGCCAGTAGTATCTCCGGGACAGGACCTGAAAAACTGTTTTTT. The rearrangement links TRBV19 to TRBJ1-4, with 8 bases that match TRBD1. Germline lookup yields CDR1 LNHDA and CDR2 SQIVND (reference sequence). The CDR3 has 15 residues. V dropped 3 bases and J dropped 7; count of bases not matched to a gene: 7.

CDR3 residues: CASSPRGGQPQHF. The CDR3, as DNA: TGTGCCAGCAGCCCGCGGGGGGGCCAGCCCCAGCATTTT. The chain joins TRBV7-9 to TRBJ1-5; the D gene is possibly TRBD1 (6 bases). V lost 5 bases to trimming and J lost 7 bases, with 12 bases between them. Germline CDR1 and CDR2: SEHNR and FQNEAQ (reference sequence). The CDR3 runs to 13 residues. The full variable domain, with the rest looked up from reference TRBV7-9 and TRBJ1-5, is DTGVSQNPRHKITKRGQNVTFRCDPISEHNRLYWYRQTLGQGPEFLTYFQNEAQLEKSRLLSDRFSAERPKGSFSTLEIQRTEQGDSAMYLCASSPRGGQPQHFGDGTRLSIL.

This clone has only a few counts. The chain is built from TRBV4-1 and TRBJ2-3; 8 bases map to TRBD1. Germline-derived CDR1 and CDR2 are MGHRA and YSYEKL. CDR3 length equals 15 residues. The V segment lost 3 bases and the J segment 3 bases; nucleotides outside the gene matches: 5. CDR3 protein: CASSQHGTGTDTQYF. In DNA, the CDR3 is TGCGCCAGCAGCCAGCACGGGACAGGTACAGATACGCAGTATTTT.

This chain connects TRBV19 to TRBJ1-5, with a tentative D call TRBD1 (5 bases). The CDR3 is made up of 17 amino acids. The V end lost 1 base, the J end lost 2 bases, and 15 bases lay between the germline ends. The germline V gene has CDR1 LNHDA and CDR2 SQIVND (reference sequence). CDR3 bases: TGTGCCAGTAGTATAGCCCAGGGCCGTCGCGGCAATCAGCCCCAGCATTTT. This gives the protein CASSIAQGRRGNQPQHF.

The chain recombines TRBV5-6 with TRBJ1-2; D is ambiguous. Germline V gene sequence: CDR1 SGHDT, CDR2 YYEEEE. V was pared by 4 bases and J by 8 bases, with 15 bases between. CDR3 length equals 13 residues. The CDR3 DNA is TGTGCCAGCAGCCCGGCCCTCACCGGCGGCTACACCTTC. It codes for CASSPALTGGYTF.

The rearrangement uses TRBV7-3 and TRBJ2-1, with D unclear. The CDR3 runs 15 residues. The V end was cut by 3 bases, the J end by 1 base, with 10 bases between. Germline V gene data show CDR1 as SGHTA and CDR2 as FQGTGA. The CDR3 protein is CASSLPLGSYNEQFF. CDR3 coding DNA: TGTGCCAGCAGCTTGCCTTTAGGATCCTACAATGAGCAGTTCTTC.

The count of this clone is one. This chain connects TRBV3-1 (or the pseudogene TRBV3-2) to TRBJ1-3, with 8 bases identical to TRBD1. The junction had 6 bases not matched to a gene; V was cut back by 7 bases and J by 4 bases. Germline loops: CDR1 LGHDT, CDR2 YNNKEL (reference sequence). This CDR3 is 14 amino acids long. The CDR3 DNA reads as TGTGCCAGCACCCGGACAGGGTCGGGAAACACCATATATTTT. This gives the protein CASTRTGSGNTIYF.

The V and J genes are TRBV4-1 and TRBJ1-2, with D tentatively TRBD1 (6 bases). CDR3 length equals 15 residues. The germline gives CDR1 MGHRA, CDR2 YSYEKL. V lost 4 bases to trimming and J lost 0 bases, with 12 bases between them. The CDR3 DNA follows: TGCGCCAGCAGCCCAGGGGACACTTCTAACTATGGCTACACCTTC. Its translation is CASSPGDTSNYGYTF.

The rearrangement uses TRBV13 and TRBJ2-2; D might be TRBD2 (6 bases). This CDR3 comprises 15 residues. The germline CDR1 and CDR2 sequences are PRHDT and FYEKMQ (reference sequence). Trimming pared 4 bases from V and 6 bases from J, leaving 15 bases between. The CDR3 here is CASSWRGAGSGELFF. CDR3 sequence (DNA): TGTGCCAGCAGCTGGAGGGGCGCGGGGTCCGGGGAGCTGTTTTTT.

The CDR3 protein is CSVSSGLHNSPLHF. As DNA, the CDR3 is TGCAGCGTTAGTTCTGGGCTTCATAATTCACCCCTCCACTTT. The chain carries TRBV29-1 and TRBJ1-6; no firm D call. The CDR3 extends over 14 amino acids. Germline lookup yields CDR1 SQVTM and CDR2 ANQGSEA. The V end was cut by 5 bases, the J end by 5 bases, with 13 bases between.

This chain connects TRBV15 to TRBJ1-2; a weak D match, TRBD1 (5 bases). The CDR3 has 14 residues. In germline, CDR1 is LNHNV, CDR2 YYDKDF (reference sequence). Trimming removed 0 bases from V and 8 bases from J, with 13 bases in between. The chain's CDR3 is CATSRDRGAEGYTF. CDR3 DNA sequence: TGTGCCACCAGCAGAGATCGAGGGGCGGAAGGCTACACCTTC.

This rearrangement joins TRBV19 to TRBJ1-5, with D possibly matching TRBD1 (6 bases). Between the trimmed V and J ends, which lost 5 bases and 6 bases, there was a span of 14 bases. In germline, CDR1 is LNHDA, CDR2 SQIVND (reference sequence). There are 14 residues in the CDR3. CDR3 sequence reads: CASSPRRGGQPQHF. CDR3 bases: TGTGCCAGTAGTCCCCGCAGGGGCGGTCAGCCCCAGCATTTT.

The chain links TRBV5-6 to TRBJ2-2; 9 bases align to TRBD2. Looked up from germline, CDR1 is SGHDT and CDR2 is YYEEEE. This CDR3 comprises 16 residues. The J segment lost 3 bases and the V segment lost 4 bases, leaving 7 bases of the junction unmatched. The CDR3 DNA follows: TGTGCCAGCAGCCCCGGGACTAGCAGCCACACCGGGGAGCTGTTTTTT. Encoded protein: CASSPGTSSHTGELFF. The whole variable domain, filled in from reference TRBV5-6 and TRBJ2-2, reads DAGVTQSPTHLIKTRGQQVTLRCSPKSGHDTVSWYQQALGQGPQFIFQYYEEEERQRGNFPDRFSGHQFPNYSSELNVNALLLGDSALYLCASSPGTSSHTGELFFGEGSRLTVL.